These 32 T cell receptor beta chains were sequenced from one sample in a study of blood T cells in healthy people across ages. With a J-beta primer mix and a sample-barcoded 5' primer, a second PCR ran 7 to 11 cycles. MiXCR was run by TCRdb on the 5' RACE reads, yielding one entry per CDR3 protein. This sample has about 770,000 distinct CDR3 sequences; approximately 48% occur once, and the top ten carry under 20%. The specimen was blood. All receptors derive from a man aged 55-75 years in good health.

This clonotype showed up just a few times. The CDR3 bases are TGCAGTGCTAGAGGGGCAGGGACGGAGACCCAGTACTTC. Residues: CSARGAGTETQYF. This chain connects TRBV20-1 to TRBJ2-5; D may correspond to TRBD1 or TRBD2 (5 bases each). V was trimmed by 1 base and J by 5 bases, leaving 11 bases between them. The CDR3 is made up of 13 amino acids. From germline, CDR1 is DFQATT and CDR2 SNEGSKA (reference sequence).

This clonotype has a handful of counts. The V call is TRBV7-2, the J call TRBJ2-7, with no clear D. This CDR3 has 14 amino acids. Germline-derived CDR1 and CDR2 are SGHTA and FQGNSA. Trimming stripped 1 base from V and 2 bases from J, with 9 bases between. Written as DNA, the CDR3 is TGTGCCAGCAGCTTAGAGGGTTCCACCTACGAGCAGTACTTC. It translates to CASSLEGSTYEQYF.

Comments on this clonotype: Relative to the germline gene, one junction end is altered; a read error may explain this. The chain is built from TRBV12-3 or TRBV12-4 and TRBJ2-5; 9 bases align to TRBD2. The CDR3 has 15 residues. The CDR3 here is CAGSFWAGGLNEQYF. CDR3 sequence (DNA): TGTGCCGGCAGTTTTTGGGCGGGAGGGCTCAATGAGCAGTACTTC.

This clonotype was seen ten or more times. The chain uses TRBV29-1 and TRBJ2-1; 8 bases map to TRBD1. Trimming cost V 5 bases and J 6 bases; bases outside gene matches: 12. Germline CDR1 and CDR2: SQVTM and ANQGSEA. The CDR3 runs 15 residues. The CDR3 bases are TGCAGCGTTAAAAGGTCAGGGGGCGAACTCAATGAGCAGTTCTTC. This encodes CSVKRSGGELNEQFF.

This clonotype came up a few times. The chain uses TRBV5-1 and TRBJ1-5; 7 nucleotides align to TRBD1. This CDR3 has 15 residues. V lost 0 bases and J lost 6; bases outside the gene matches: 6. Germline lookup yields CDR1 SGHRS and CDR2 YFSETQ. CDR3 nucleotides: TGCGCCAGCAGCTTGGGGGACAGCGGCGGTCAGCCCCAGCATTTT. Protein sequence: CASSLGDSGGQPQHF.

Only a few counts were recorded for this clonotype. The chain is built from TRBV5-1 and TRBJ1-2; D is uncertain. CDR1 is SGHRS, CDR2 YFSETQ, per germline. V was pared by 0 bases and J by 2 bases, with 11 bases between. The CDR3 contains 15 residues. The CDR3 DNA follows: TGCGCCAGCAGCTTGGGACAACAGAGGAACTATGGCTACACCTTC. Translating gives CASSLGQQRNYGYTF.

This clonotype has only a few counts. This chain uses TRBV6-2 or TRBV6-3 with TRBJ2-1; TRBD2 might be the D (6 bases). Germline values: CDR1 MNHEY, CDR2 SVGEGT. CDR3 length: 16 residues. V lost 0 bases and J lost 7, with 16 bases in between. The CDR3: CASSYSKTRIGNEQFF. For the CDR3, the DNA is TGTGCCAGCAGTTACTCTAAGACTAGAATAGGGAATGAGCAGTTCTTC.

The chain is built from TRBV27 and TRBJ2-7; D might be TRBD2 (7 bases). V gave up 1 base and J gave up 2 bases, with 9 bases separating them. The CDR3 sequence is 14 residues long. Germline V gene lookup returns CDR1 MNHEY and CDR2 SMNVEV (reference sequence). The CDR3 DNA follows: TGTGCCAGCAGTTTATACGGGGGGCCCTACGAGCAGTACTTC. It specifies CASSLYGGPYEQYF.

The gene calls are TRBV7-3 and TRBJ2-7; 7 bases are a match to TRBD1. The J segment lost 10 bases and the V segment lost 0 bases, leaving 9 bases of the junction unmatched. Germline CDR1 is SGHTA and CDR2 is FQGTGA. This CDR3 is 14 amino acids long. The CDR3 coding sequence is TGTGCCAGCAGCTTAACGGGACAGAAAGAGGCCCAGTACTTC. This encodes CASSLTGQKEAQYF.

This clonotype was seen a few times. The V call is TRBV9, the J call TRBJ2-3; D remains unclear. V lost 5 bases, J lost 0 bases, and 10 bases lay in between. The CDR3 contains 14 residues. CDR1 SGDLS and CDR2 YYNGEE come from the germline V gene. This CDR3 is CASSVAASTDTQYF. The CDR3 region has the DNA TGTGCCAGCAGTGTCGCAGCTAGCACAGATACGCAGTATTTT. Full variable domain (remainder filled in from reference TRBV9 and TRBJ2-3): DSGVTQTPKHLITATGQRVTLRCSPRSGDLSVYWYQQSLDQGLQFLIQYYNGEERAKGNILERFSAQQFPDLHSELNLSSLELGDSALYFCASSVAASTDTQYFGPGTRLTVL.

This clonotype was counted only a few times. V and J are TRBV7-9 and TRBJ2-1, with 7 nucleotides matching TRBD1. Per the germline V gene, CDR1 is SEHNR and CDR2 is FQNEAQ (reference sequence). CDR3 length equals 12 residues. Trimming took 5 bases from V and 9 from J; bases not matched to a gene: 4. CDR3 sequence (DNA): TGTGCCAGCAGCACAGGGGCGGGTGAGCAGTTCTTC. Its protein product is CASSTGAGEQFF.

This clonotype was detected a few times. V is TRBV6-1 and J is TRBJ2-7; TRBD1 might be the D (6 bases). V shed 6 bases and J shed 6 bases, with 12 bases lying between them. From germline, CDR1 is MNHNS and CDR2 SASEGT. The CDR3 loop spans 12 amino acids. CDR3 sequence: CASSAGVREQYF. The CDR3 nucleotides read TGTGCCAGCAGCGCAGGGGTTCGCGAGCAGTACTTC.

V and J are TRBV2 and TRBJ2-7; 11 bases map to TRBD2. The CDR3 is 15 residues long. The V gene's germline CDR1 is SNHLY and CDR2 FYNNEI. With V trimmed by 5 bases and J by 3 bases, 6 bases remained unmatched. CDR3 coding DNA: TGTGCCAGCAGTCAGACTAGCGGGGTCAGCTACGAGCAGTACTTC. Encoded protein: CASSQTSGVSYEQYF.

Points on this clonotype: One junction end disagrees with the germline gene, perhaps due to a read error. This rearrangement joins TRBV7-9 to TRBJ2-3; TRBD1 is a possible D gene (6 bases). Germline CDR1 is SEHNR and CDR2 is FQNEAQ (reference sequence). The CDR3 is 14 amino acids. The CDR3 sequence: CTSSTGRGPDTQYF. The CDR3 DNA sequence: TGTACCAGCAGCACCGGCAGGGGACCTGATACGCAGTATTTT.

This chain connects TRBV20-1 to TRBJ1-1; a weak D match, TRBD1 (6 bases). The CDR3 is made up of 13 amino acids. V lost 6 bases, J lost 3 bases, and 14 bases lay in between. In germline, CDR1 is DFQATT, CDR2 SNEGSKA (reference sequence). CDR3 residues: CSAGEGGYTEAFF. CDR3 in DNA: TGCAGTGCCGGGGAGGGGGGGTACACTGAAGCTTTCTTT.

Only a few counts were recorded for this clonotype. The chain has TRBV2 and TRBJ2-7; 9 bases are a match to TRBD1. Germline CDR1 and CDR2: SNHLY and FYNNEI. The CDR3 totals 14 residues. J was trimmed by 2 bases and V by 3 bases; bases with no gene match: 2. In nucleotides, the CDR3 is TGTGCCAGCAGTGAGGACAGGGGCCCCTACGAGCAGTACTTC. Encoded protein: CASSEDRGPYEQYF. The full variable domain, with the rest looked up from reference TRBV2 and TRBJ2-7, is EPEVTQTPSHQVTQMGQEVILRCVPISNHLYFYWYRQILGQKVEFLVSFYNNEISEKSEIFDDQFSVERPDGSNFTLKIRSTKLEDSAMYFCASSEDRGPYEQYFGPGTRLTVT.

The chain uses TRBV20-1 and TRBJ2-5; the D is unclear. The CDR3 is made up of 13 amino acids. The V gene lost 6 bases and the J gene lost 11 bases, with 22 bases spanning the gap. From germline, CDR1 is DFQATT and CDR2 SNEGSKA (reference sequence). The DNA for the CDR3 is TGCAGTGCCCCCCGATTAGCTCGGAGTGAGCAGTACTTC. Its protein is CSAPRLARSEQYF.

V usage is TRBV15 and J usage is TRBJ2-1, with TRBD1 identical over 9 bases. This CDR3 contains 16 residues. Germline-derived CDR1 and CDR2 are LNHNV and YYDKDF (reference sequence). Losses at the gene ends were 7 bases for V and 0 bases for J; bases not matched to a gene: 7. The CDR3 here is CATNRTGASSYNEQFF. DNA of the CDR3: TGTGCCACCAACAGGACAGGGGCCAGCTCCTACAATGAGCAGTTCTTC.

About this clonotype: The missing conserved phenylalanine or tryptophan at the end of this CDR3 makes a read error likely. The chain carries TRBV6-2 or TRBV6-3 and TRBJ2-3; D unclear. Between the trimmed V and J ends, which lost 2 bases and 5 bases, there was a span of 2 bases. Germline CDR1 reads MNHEY; CDR2 reads SVGEGT. This CDR3 comprises 11 residues. The CDR3 bases are TGTGCCAGCAGTTACATAGATACGCAGTATTTA. Amino acids: CASSYIDTQYL.

Concerning this clonotype: A much more abundant neighbour one base away suggests this may be a read error. The chain is built from TRBV29-1 and TRBJ2-7, with 10 bases lining up with TRBD1. The CDR3 is made up of 14 amino acids. Per germline, CDR1 SQVTM and CDR2 ANQGSEA. DNA for the CDR3: TGCGGCGTTGTGGGGACAGGGGTTACCTACGAGCAGTACTTC. This codes for CGVVGTGVTYEQYF.

With regard to this clonotype: The junction and the germline gene differ at one end; a read error may be behind it. The chain carries TRBV20-1 and TRBJ2-7; D is undetermined. This CDR3 is 12 amino acids long. Germline V gene lookup returns CDR1 DFQATT and CDR2 SNEGSKA (reference sequence). In DNA, the CDR3 is TGCAGTGTTAGACCGTCCGTGGACGAGCAGTACTTC. It codes for CSVRPSVDEQYF.

The rearrangement links TRBV10-1 to TRBJ1-5, with no clear D. V lost 3 bases and J 3 bases, leaving 6 bases between the germline ends. Germline V lookup: CDR1 WNHNN, CDR2 SYGVQD (reference sequence). The CDR3 runs to 13 residues. The CDR3 is CASSDGINQPQHF. CDR3 sequence (DNA): TGCGCCAGCAGTGACGGAATCAATCAGCCCCAGCATTTT.

This chain uses TRBV7-2 with TRBJ2-7; 8 bases agree with TRBD1. The CDR3 totals 16 residues. J gave up 5 bases and V 2 bases, and 11 bases lay outside the gene matches. Germline lookup yields CDR1 SGHTA and CDR2 FQGNSA. The CDR3 sequence: CASSLQGRGLRDEQYF. As DNA, the CDR3 is TGTGCCAGCAGCTTACAGGGCAGGGGGCTAAGGGACGAGCAGTACTTC.

As DNA, the CDR3 is TGTGCCAGCAGCCGGGACAGGGACCAGGACTACACCTTC. This encodes CASSRDRDQDYTF. The J gene is TRBJ1-2, the V gene TRBV7-2; 9 bases match TRBD1. The CDR3 loop spans 13 amino acids. Trimming cost V 5 bases and J 10 bases; bases outside gene matches: 8. Germline V CDR1 and CDR2: SGHTA, FQGNSA.

This clonotype came up a few times. This chain joins TRBV5-6 and TRBJ1-2; D ambiguous. CDR3 size: 13 residues. Trimming cost V 2 bases and J 6 bases, with 11 bases left between them. Germline V lookup: CDR1 SGHDT, CDR2 YYEEEE. For the CDR3, the DNA is TGTGCCAGCAGCTTTTTCGGGCTCGATGGCTACACCTTC. Amino acids: CASSFFGLDGYTF.

The chain is built from TRBV20-1 and TRBJ2-7, with a tentative D call TRBD1 (6 bases). The CDR3 length is 15 residues. V lost 3 bases and J 3 bases, leaving 18 bases between the germline ends. In germline, CDR1 is DFQATT, CDR2 SNEGSKA (reference sequence). CDR3 in DNA: TGCAGTGCTAGCGCTAACGACAGGAGGATCTACGAGCAGTACTTC. The encoded protein is CSASANDRRIYEQYF.

This rearrangement joins TRBV20-1 to TRBJ2-1, with 8 nucleotides matching TRBD2. CDR3 length: 17 residues. The germline V gene encodes CDR1 DFQATT and CDR2 SNEGSKA (reference sequence). V shed 3 bases, J shed 0 bases, and the junction held 10 bases outside the gene matches. The CDR3 spells CSARSSGTDFSYNEQFF. The CDR3 coding sequence is TGCAGTGCTAGGAGTAGCGGGACCGACTTCTCCTACAATGAGCAGTTCTTC.

The rearrangement links TRBV4-3 to TRBJ1-4; D ambiguous. The germline V gene has CDR1 LGHNA and CDR2 YSLEER. Trimming removed 0 bases at V and 11 bases at J, with 4 bases between. CDR3 length equals 11 residues. CDR3 residues: CASSQDGKLFF. Here the CDR3 DNA reads TGCGCCAGCAGCCAAGACGGGAAACTGTTTTTT.

This clonotype has ten or more counts. A much larger clone sits a single nucleotide away, making a read error possible. The chain carries TRBV9 and TRBJ2-1, with 8 bases matching TRBD2. The end of the DNA is better explained by TRBJ2-7, so the J call may be wrong. CDR3 length equals 16 residues. Looked up from germline, CDR1 is SGDLS and CDR2 is YYNGEE. CDR3 loop: CASSVAGGGTYNEQYF. CDR3 sequence (DNA): TGTGCCAGCAGCGTAGCTGGCGGGGGGACCTACAATGAGCAGTACTTC.

In DNA, the CDR3 is TGCGCCAGCAGCCAAGAGATGGGGGGGCCTTCCGGGGGGCAGTACTTC. Translation: CASSQEMGGPSGGQYF. The rearrangement uses TRBV4-1 and TRBJ2-7, with D tentatively TRBD2 (7 bases). Trimming cost V 0 bases and J 9 bases, with 21 bases left between them. Germline CDR1 MGHRA, CDR2 YSYEKL. The CDR3 is made up of 16 amino acids.

V usage is TRBV6-2 or TRBV6-3 and J usage is TRBJ2-1; possibly TRBD1 for D (6 bases). V was pared by 6 bases and J by 6 bases, with 12 bases between. Per germline, CDR1 MNHEY and CDR2 SVGEGT. The CDR3 contains 13 residues. The chain's CDR3 is CASRLPGANEQFF. In DNA, the CDR3 is TGTGCCAGCAGGCTTCCAGGGGCCAATGAGCAGTTCTTC.

This clonotype has a handful of counts. The chain couples TRBV20-1 to TRBJ2-7, with D hard to call. Per germline, CDR1 DFQATT and CDR2 SNEGSKA (reference sequence). The CDR3 is 13 amino acids. V lost 2 bases, J lost 3 bases, and 11 bases lay in between. CDR3 residues: CSARLRSYYEQYF. In DNA form, the CDR3 reads TGCAGTGCTAGACTGCGGAGCTACTACGAGCAGTACTTC.